The sequence of this T cell receptor (beta chain) was determined in a study of OX40 agonist ivuxolimab in advanced cancers. Study at large: With a range of roughly 23 to 79, age averaged 60 years, and about 82% were male.

Overall study findings and caveats: The average count of expanded clones was higher among CD8+ T cells than among CD4+.

A remark on this clone: Its antigen is unknown.

Data came from immunoSEQ multiplex PCR; TCRdb stores just in-frame clones and leaves some out. The table lists under 20,000 clones, roughly nine tenths of them singletons. This clonotype originated in an adult with an advanced solid tumor such as melanoma, head and neck, liver or kidney cancer. The sample was CD4+ or CD8+ T cells sorted from blood, taken in a trial of the OX40 agonist ivuxolimab.

The CDR3 loop reads CASSLAVTAARTF. The CDR3 DNA follows: TGTGCCAGCAGCTTAGCGGTTACGGCCGCCCGCACCTTC. V usage is TRBV7-2 and J usage is TRBJ1-2; D not resolved. The V gene lost 0 bases and the J gene lost 13 bases, with 15 bases spanning the gap. The CDR3 extends over 13 amino acids. Germline V CDR1 and CDR2: SGHTA, FQGNSA. The variable domain in full, with the rest retrieved from reference TRBV7-2 and TRBJ1-2, is GAGVSQSPSNKVTEKGKDVELRCDPISGHTALYWYRQSLGQGLEFLIYFQGNSAPDKSGLPSDRFSAERTGGSVSTLTIQRTQQEDSAVYLCASSLAVTAARTFGSGTRLTVV.